Described below is a single T cell receptor (beta chain) sequence and its context. The repertoire was sequenced with immunoSEQ multiplex PCR; TCRdb's copy has only in-frame clones and lacks some. The data hold 150,000 to 200,000 clones, with about 90% observed a single time. These data originate in a study of control samples from healthy donors and cancer patients. Sequencing was carried out using blood. The TCR sequence derives from a man between 25 and 39 years old in good health.

CDR3 sequence: CATSRGDRAYGYTF. The CDR3 DNA sequence: TGTGCCACCAGCAGAGGAGACAGGGCTTATGGCTACACCTTC. V and J are TRBV15 and TRBJ1-2, with 7 bases lining up with TRBD1. In germline, CDR1 is LNHNV, CDR2 YYDKDF (reference sequence). Trimming took 1 base from V and 5 from J; bases not matched to a gene: 4. This CDR3 is 14 amino acids long. The variable domain in full, with the rest retrieved from reference TRBV15 and TRBJ1-2, is DAMVIQNPRYQVTQFGKPVTLSCSQTLNHNVMYWYQQKSSQAPKLLFHYYDKDFNNEADTPDNFQSRRPNTSFCFLDIRSPGLGDTAMYLCATSRGDRAYGYTFGSGTRLTVV.